These 30 T cell receptor beta chains were sequenced from one sample in a study of vaccination and CD4 T cells after COVID-19. Described time point: late sampling 161 to 241 days after vaccination in a few convalescent patients. TCRdb re-called the PCR reads with MiXCR, one entry per CDR3 protein. The sample yields more than 25,000 distinct CDR3 sequences, roughly 50% seen once. Specimen: CD4+ T cells from blood, collected about 7 months after SARS-CoV-2 vaccination. The source is a human donor who had recovered from COVID-19.

The chain has TRBV10-3 and TRBJ2-7; the D gene is possibly TRBD1 (6 bases). There are 11 residues in the CDR3. In germline, CDR1 is ENHRY, CDR2 SYGVKD. The V end lost 11 bases, the J end lost 2 bases, and 10 bases lay between the germline ends. CDR3 amino acids: CAAGQPYEQYF. In DNA, the CDR3 is TGTGCCGCAGGACAGCCCTACGAGCAGTACTTC.

This clonotype was counted once. This chain links TRBV19 with TRBJ1-1, with a weak D call TRBD1 (6 bases). The germline V gene has CDR1 LNHDA and CDR2 SQIVND (reference sequence). CDR3 length: 15 amino acids. Trimming took 8 bases from V and 4 from J, leaving 20 bases between them. The CDR3 sequence: CASSERRGGSTEAFF. The CDR3 region has the DNA TGTGCCAGTTCCGAACGCAGGGGAGGGAGCACTGAAGCTTTCTTT.

In DNA, the CDR3 is TGCAGTGCTAGTCATGAGACCCAGTACTTC. Translated: CSASHETQYF. The chain carries TRBV20-1 and TRBJ2-5; D call uncertain. Germline values: CDR1 DFQATT, CDR2 SNEGSKA (reference sequence). This CDR3 is 10 amino acids long. Trimming removed 3 bases from V and 5 bases from J, with 4 bases in between.

This clonotype was detected only a few times. The V call is TRBV28, the J call TRBJ2-7; a possible D gene is TRBD2 (5 bases). This CDR3 has 15 residues. The germline V gene encodes CDR1 MDHEN and CDR2 SYDVKM. Trimming cost V 5 bases and J 3 bases, with 17 bases left between them. DNA of the CDR3: TGTGCCAGCAGTAGTCGATGGACTCCCAACTACGAGCAGTACTTC. Its translation is CASSSRWTPNYEQYF. Full variable domain (missing parts from reference TRBV28 and TRBJ2-7): DVKVTQSSRYLVKRTGEKVFLECVQDMDHENMFWYRQDPGLGLRLIYFSYDVKMKEKGDIPEGYSVSREKKERFSLILESASTNQTSMYLCASSSRWTPNYEQYFGPGTRLTVT.

This clonotype was seen a handful of times. J is TRBJ2-2 and V is TRBV15; D possibly corresponds to TRBD2 (5 bases). V dropped 0 bases and J dropped 7 bases, with 9 bases sitting between them. CDR1 is LNHNV and CDR2 is YYDKDF in the germline V gene (reference sequence). CDR3 length: 14 amino acids. The CDR3 coding sequence is TGTGCCACCAGCAGAGATCGCCGGGGCGGGGAGCTGTTTTTT. Translation: CATSRDRRGGELFF.

The chain employs TRBV29-1 and TRBJ2-5, with 9 bases aligning to TRBD1. J was trimmed by 3 bases and V by 4 bases; bases with no gene match: 0. Germline CDR1 and CDR2: SQVTM and ANQGSEA. CDR3 length: 12 amino acids. The CDR3 DNA is TGCAGCGTTGGGGACAGGGAAGAGACCCAGTACTTC. Its translation is CSVGDREETQYF. The variable domain in full, with the rest retrieved from reference TRBV29-1 and TRBJ2-5, is SAVISQKPSRDICQRGTSLTIQCQVDSQVTMMFWYRQQPGQSLTLIATANQGSEATYESGFVIDKFPISRPNLTFSTLTVSNMSPEDSSIYLCSVGDREETQYFGPGTRLLVL.

This chain joins TRBV27 and TRBJ2-5; D ambiguous. The CDR3 runs 13 residues. With 2 bases removed from V and 2 bases from J, the gap between germline ends came to 6 bases. CDR1 MNHEY and CDR2 SMNVEV come from the germline V gene (reference sequence). The CDR3 DNA reads TGTGCCAGCAGTTTAAGGTTGCAAGAGACCCAGTACTTC. As protein: CASSLRLQETQYF.

This chain links TRBV15 with TRBJ2-2, with no clear D. V lost 0 bases and J lost 6, with 8 bases in between. CDR3 length: 14 amino acids. In germline, CDR1 is LNHNV, CDR2 YYDKDF (reference sequence). The CDR3 is CATSRDRSPGELFF. CDR3 in DNA: TGTGCCACCAGCAGAGATAGATCTCCCGGGGAGCTGTTTTTT.

This clonotype showed up just a few times. This chain joins TRBV20-1 and TRBJ2-3; possible D gene TRBD1, 6 bases. The CDR3 length is 13 residues. Germline V gives CDR1 DFQATT, CDR2 SNEGSKA (reference sequence). V was shortened by 6 bases and J by 3 bases, with 13 bases between the two germline ends. Here the CDR3 DNA reads TGCAGTGCAAACACACAGGGAACAGATACGCAGTATTTT. Residues: CSANTQGTDTQYF.

This rearrangement joins TRBV10-3 to TRBJ1-5, with D tentatively TRBD1 (5 bases). Between the trimmed V and J ends, which lost 3 bases and 0 bases, there was a span of 9 bases. This CDR3 spans 15 amino acids. The germline CDR1 and CDR2 sequences are ENHRY and SYGVKD. CDR3 nucleotide sequence: TGTGCCATCAGTGAAGGGGCGGATAGCAATCAGCCCCAGCATTTT. Translated, it gives CAISEGADSNQPQHF.

This clonotype was picked up a small number of times. This chain connects TRBV19 to TRBJ2-7, with 8 bases fitting TRBD1. Germline CDR1 and CDR2: LNHDA and SQIVND (reference sequence). This CDR3 comprises 14 residues. Unmatched junction bases numbered 7, after V lost 6 bases and J lost 3 bases. The CDR3 nucleotides are TGTGCCAGTAGCCAGGGCACAGGGGGCTACGAGCAGTACTTC. It codes for CASSQGTGGYEQYF.

This clonotype has just a few counts. This chain uses TRBV20-1 with TRBJ2-7; weak D call: TRBD1 (6 bases). Germline CDR1 DFQATT, CDR2 SNEGSKA (reference sequence). Trimming cost V 4 bases and J 2 bases, with 21 bases left between them. The CDR3 length is 16 residues. The CDR3 reads CSAKLLLQGKTYEQYF. In nucleotides, the CDR3 is TGCAGTGCTAAGTTGCTATTACAGGGAAAAACCTACGAGCAGTACTTC.

The V and J genes are TRBV29-1 and TRBJ1-5; maybe TRBD1 (5 bases). CDR3 length equals 12 residues. Trimming left V 4 bases short and J 6 bases short, with 10 bases between. Germline V CDR1 and CDR2: SQVTM, ANQGSEA. The CDR3 nucleotides read TGCAGCGTTGCCAGGGCTGGTCAGCCCCAGCATTTT. It is translated as CSVARAGQPQHF.

The genes are TRBV20-1 and TRBJ1-5, with unresolved D. V was trimmed by 1 base and J by 2 bases, leaving 9 bases between them. This CDR3 is built from 14 residues. Germline CDR1 is DFQATT and CDR2 is SNEGSKA (reference sequence). CDR3 sequence: CSARGGRGNQPQHF. Here the CDR3 DNA reads TGCAGTGCTAGAGGTGGACGGGGCAATCAGCCCCAGCATTTT.

This clonotype showed up just a few times. The V gene is TRBV10-3, the J gene TRBJ1-1; 7 bases align to TRBD1. In germline, CDR1 is ENHRY, CDR2 SYGVKD. The V and J ends lost 5 bases and 4 bases, in that order; junction bases with no gene match: 10. This CDR3 contains 15 residues. CDR3 sequence: CAISQQGREFTEAFF. CDR3 nucleotides: TGTGCCATCAGTCAACAGGGGCGCGAGTTCACTGAAGCTTTCTTT.

This chain uses TRBV11-1 with TRBJ2-3; 11 bases agree with TRBD2. The CDR3 extends over 17 amino acids. Germline CDR1 is SGHAT and CDR2 is FQDESV (reference sequence). Losses at the gene ends were 3 bases for V and 4 bases for J; bases not matched to a gene: 9. The CDR3 DNA follows: TGTGCCAGCAGCTTCGCCCAGGGACTAGCGGTCTCAGATACGCAGTATTTT. This gives the protein CASSFAQGLAVSDTQYF.

This clonotype appeared a few times. The chain carries TRBV29-1 and TRBJ2-3, with D uncertain. The V end was cut by 3 bases, the J end by 4 bases, with 11 bases between. Germline-derived CDR1 and CDR2 are SQVTM and ANQGSEA. The CDR3 totals 13 residues. The CDR3 DNA sequence: TGCAGCGTTGAGGGCGCCCTTCCAGATACGCAGTATTTT. Amino acids: CSVEGALPDTQYF.

This clonotype was recorded only once. The chain is built from TRBV7-3 and TRBJ2-5, with TRBD1 matching over 12 bases. The CDR3 is 15 amino acids. V shed 5 bases, J shed 6 bases, and the junction held 7 bases outside the gene matches. The V gene's germline CDR1 is SGHTA and CDR2 FQGTGA. As DNA, the CDR3 is TGTGCCAGCAGCGGGGGGACAGGGGGCCTTAAGACCCAGTACTTC. Translating it yields CASSGGTGGLKTQYF.

The chain carries TRBV23-1 and TRBJ2-7; D perhaps matches TRBD1 (6 bases). TRBV23-1 is filed as an ORF, its function uncertain. Trimming removed 0 bases at V and 2 bases at J, with 29 bases between. CDR3 size: 21 residues. DNA of the CDR3: TGCGCCAGCAGTCAATCCCCCCCGAGGGACACCGACCCTTCCTTTCCCTACGAGCAGTACTTC. Translating it yields CASSQSPPRDTDPSFPYEQYF.

In this sample, this clonotype turned up a few times. The gene calls are TRBV20-1 and TRBJ2-1, with TRBD2 identical over 10 bases. This CDR3 spans 15 amino acids. The V and J ends lost 3 bases and 9 bases, in that order; junction bases with no gene match: 11. CDR1 DFQATT and CDR2 SNEGSKA come from the germline V gene (reference sequence). In DNA, the CDR3 is TGCAGTGCTAGTGGATCCCTAGCGGGAGAGGTTGAGCAGTTCTTC. Its translation: CSASGSLAGEVEQFF.

J is TRBJ1-2 and V is TRBV18; 9 bases match TRBD1. J lost 5 bases, V lost 5 bases, and 15 bases had no gene match. The CDR3 is 17 residues long. CDR1 is KGHSH and CDR2 is LQKENI in the germline V gene. This CDR3 reads CASSSGGQGASLYGYTF. As DNA, the CDR3 is TGTGCCAGCTCATCCGGGGGACAGGGCGCTTCGCTTTATGGCTACACCTTC.

The V and J genes are TRBV25-1 and TRBJ2-2, with 7 bases fitting TRBD2. The CDR3 is 17 residues long. The V segment lost 1 base and the J segment 2 bases; nucleotides outside the gene matches: 7. Germline lookup yields CDR1 MGHDK and CDR2 SYGVNS. The CDR3 DNA sequence: TGTGCCAGCAGTGAATTTGGTCGCGGGAGTAACACCGGGGAGCTGTTTTTT. This gives the protein CASSEFGRGSNTGELFF.

This chain uses TRBV6-5 with TRBJ2-3; 7 bases agree with TRBD2. Germline V CDR1 and CDR2: MNHEY, SVGAGI. The CDR3 is made up of 16 amino acids. The V and J ends lost 3 bases and 1 base, in that order; junction bases with no gene match: 7. CDR3 loop: CASSYGYTSGTDTQYF. In nucleotides, the CDR3 is TGTGCCAGCAGTTATGGCTATACTAGCGGCACAGATACGCAGTATTTT.

J is TRBJ2-5 and V is TRBV11-3; 7 nucleotides align to TRBD2. In germline, CDR1 is SGHNT, CDR2 YENEEA. The CDR3 runs to 15 residues. V lost 5 bases, J lost 3 bases, and 9 bases stayed unmatched. CDR3 region: CASSLHELAEETQYF. DNA of the CDR3: TGTGCCAGCAGCCTCCATGAGCTAGCGGAAGAGACCCAGTACTTC.

V is TRBV28 and J is TRBJ1-2; D gene ambiguous. The CDR3 loop spans 13 amino acids. CDR1 is MDHEN and CDR2 is SYDVKM in the germline V gene. Deletions cut 5 bases from V and 3 bases from J, with 10 bases between. CDR3 amino acids: CASSPGRHYGYTF. CDR3 sequence (DNA): TGTGCCAGCAGTCCTGGACGGCACTATGGCTACACCTTC.

The chain uses TRBV7-8 and TRBJ2-5, with no clear D. This CDR3 spans 12 amino acids. Deletions cut 1 base from V and 4 bases from J, with 4 bases between. Per the germline V gene, CDR1 is SGHVS and CDR2 is FQNEAQ. The chain's CDR3 is CASSLVGETQYF. The CDR3 coding sequence is TGTGCCAGCAGCTTAGTCGGAGAGACCCAGTACTTC.

V and J are TRBV12-3 or TRBV12-4 and TRBJ1-1; weak D call: TRBD1 (6 bases). This CDR3 region has 13 residues. V shed 6 bases and J shed 4 bases, with 12 bases lying between them. The chain's CDR3 is CASRQQGVTEAFF. Here the CDR3 DNA reads TGTGCCAGCAGGCAACAGGGCGTCACTGAAGCTTTCTTT.

This clonotype qualifies as medium-sized. The chain joins TRBV20-1 to TRBJ2-7; D perhaps matches TRBD2 (5 bases). This CDR3 has 15 amino acids. The germline CDR1 and CDR2 sequences are DFQATT and SNEGSKA (reference sequence). Trimming removed 0 bases from V and 4 bases from J, with 16 bases in between. CDR3 nucleotide sequence: TGCAGTGCTAGAGATGGTGAGGGAATCCCTTACGAGCAGTACTTC. This codes for CSARDGEGIPYEQYF.

The chain combines TRBV2 with TRBJ1-2, with D possibly TRBD1 on 6 matching bases. Germline CDR1 SNHLY, CDR2 FYNNEI. This CDR3 spans 14 amino acids. V lost 1 base to trimming and J lost 11 bases, with 17 bases between them. CDR3 DNA: TGTGCCAGCAGTGAAGACAGGGTGCCGCCAGGGTACACCTTC. Translated, it gives CASSEDRVPPGYTF.

This clonotype showed up just a few times. This chain connects TRBV6-5 to TRBJ2-6; no definite D call. Germline assignment: CDR1 MNHEY and CDR2 SVGAGI. The CDR3 runs to 15 residues. The V gene lost 0 bases and the J gene lost 0 bases, with 3 bases spanning the gap. CDR3 region: CASSYSFSGANVLTF. CDR3 coding DNA: TGTGCCAGCAGTTACTCGTTCTCTGGGGCCAACGTCCTGACTTTC.